This TCR beta chain originates from a study of T cells in Graves' hyperthyroidism and ophthalmopathy. Whole-study context: Prior to any treatment, at the point of initial diagnosis, peripheral blood was collected.

The investigators amplified TCR beta CDR3 regions from RNA transcripts. During a first-round RT-PCR of the TCR CDR3, the HTBI primer set was used. A single record per CDR3 protein comes from TCRdb applying MiXCR to the multiplex PCR reads. The profile shows around 300,000 distinct CDR3 sequences, more than 10% of them singletons. This clonotype has a count of ten or more. What it recognizes is unknown. Study-level points and caveats: Expanded thyroid clonotypes (above 0.001) were mostly also found in blood. Using 13 V-J features, a model discriminated ophthalmopathy from stable hyperthyroidism.

The CDR3 is 16 residues long. V lost 6 bases to trimming and J lost 5 bases; unmatched junction nucleotides: 11. Germline V lookup: CDR1 SQVTM, CDR2 ANQGSEA. This chain uses TRBV29-1 with TRBJ2-2; TRBD1 matches 11 bases. This TCR was sampled from a woman in her twenties or thirties with Graves' hyperthyroidism that later progressed to Graves' ophthalmopathy. Specimen: blood. CDR3 DNA: TGCAGCGTCAACCCTGGGGGACAGGGGGAGACCGGGGAGCTGTTTTTT. Protein sequence: CSVNPGGQGETGELFF.